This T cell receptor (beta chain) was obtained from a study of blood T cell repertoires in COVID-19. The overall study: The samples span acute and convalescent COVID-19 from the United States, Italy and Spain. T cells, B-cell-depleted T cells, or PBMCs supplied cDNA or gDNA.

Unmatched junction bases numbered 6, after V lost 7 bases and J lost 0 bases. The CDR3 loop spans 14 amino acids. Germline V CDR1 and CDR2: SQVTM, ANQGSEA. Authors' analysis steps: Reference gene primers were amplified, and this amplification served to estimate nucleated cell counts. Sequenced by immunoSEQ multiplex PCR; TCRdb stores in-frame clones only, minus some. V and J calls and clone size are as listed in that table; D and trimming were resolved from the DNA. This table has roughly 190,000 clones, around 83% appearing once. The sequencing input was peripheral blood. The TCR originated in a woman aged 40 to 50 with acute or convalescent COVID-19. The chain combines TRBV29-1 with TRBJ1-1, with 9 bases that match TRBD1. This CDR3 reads CSANGQGLNTEAFF. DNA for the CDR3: TGCAGCGCCAATGGACAGGGGTTGAACACTGAAGCTTTCTTT.